One sample yielded the 10 T cell receptor beta chains listed below, sequenced in a study of blood T cells in healthy people across ages. Next came a second PCR, run for about 7 to 12 cycles, which used a sample-barcoded 5' primer along with a J-beta primer mix. From the 5' RACE reads, TCRdb called clonotypes with MiXCR, one entry per CDR3 protein. The sample holds hundreds of thousands of distinct CDR3 sequences, roughly 60% seen once. The sequenced sample was blood. Source of these receptors: a man under 40 in good health.

The DNA of the CDR3 is TGTGCCAGCAGCAAGCGGGGGGGCCGTGGGAAAACAGATACGCAGTATTTT. This gives the protein CASSKRGGRGKTDTQYF. This chain connects TRBV11-3 to TRBJ2-3; 10 bases are a match to TRBD2. The CDR3 spans 17 residues. The V gene end was trimmed by 5 bases and the J gene end by 3 bases; junction bases not matched to a gene: 11. The germline V gene encodes CDR1 SGHNT and CDR2 YENEEA. Full variable domain (remainder filled in from reference TRBV11-3 and TRBJ2-3): EAGVVQSPRYKIIEKKQPVAFWCNPISGHNTLYWYLQNLGQGPELLIRYENEEAVDDSQLPKDRFSAERLKGVDSTLKIQPAELGDSAVYLCASSKRGGRGKTDTQYFGPGTRLTVL.

The chain carries TRBV4-3 and TRBJ2-3; TRBD2 aligns across 7 bases. The J segment lost 3 bases and the V segment lost 1 base, leaving 7 bases of the junction unmatched. Germline CDR1 reads LGHNA; CDR2 reads YSLEER. This CDR3 has 16 amino acids. CDR3 coding DNA: TGCGCCAGCAGCCAAGGCGGGGGATTTGGAACAGATACGCAGTATTTT. Translating gives CASSQGGGFGTDTQYF.

The rearrangement joins TRBV6-1 to TRBJ2-1, with D perhaps being TRBD1 or TRBD2 (5 bases each). The V gene's germline CDR1 is MNHNS and CDR2 SASEGT. The CDR3 is 15 residues long. Trimming cost V 3 bases and J 4 bases, with 13 bases left between them. The CDR3 is CASSDGWGIYNEQFF. CDR3 DNA: TGTGCCAGCAGTGATGGATGGGGGATTTACAATGAGCAGTTCTTC.

V gene TRBV4-2 combines with J gene TRBJ2-6; tentatively, D is TRBD1 or TRBD2 (5 bases each). CDR3 length equals 15 residues. The ends were cut back, 4 bases at V and 4 bases at J, with 11 bases in the middle. Germline CDR1 LGHNA, CDR2 YNFKEQ. The CDR3 loop reads CASSRGTGGANVLTF. In DNA form, the CDR3 reads TGTGCCAGCAGCCGAGGGACGGGCGGGGCCAACGTCCTGACTTTC.

The chain is built from TRBV7-2 and TRBJ1-6, with TRBD1 as a possible D gene (6 bases). The germline gives CDR1 SGHTA, CDR2 FQGNSA. The CDR3 runs to 14 residues. V lost 6 bases, J lost 8 bases, and 14 bases lay in between. The CDR3 bases are TGTGCCAGCAGAACGAACAGGGAGGATTCACCCCTCCACTTT. It encodes CASRTNREDSPLHF.

The chain couples TRBV3-1 to TRBJ2-1, with TRBD2 matching over 9 bases. The CDR3 is made up of 15 amino acids. The germline V gene encodes CDR1 LGHDT and CDR2 YNNKEL (reference sequence). Unmatched junction bases numbered 11, after V lost 5 bases and J lost 9 bases. This chain's CDR3 is CASSAQRGARGEQFF. The CDR3 nucleotides read TGTGCCAGCAGCGCACAGCGGGGGGCCCGTGGTGAGCAGTTCTTC.

The chain carries TRBV29-1 and TRBJ2-5; the D is unclear. The DNA end is a closer match to TRBJ2-7, so the J assignment may be wrong. Germline V gene data show CDR1 as SQVTM and CDR2 as ANQGSEA. The CDR3 length is 11 residues. CDR3 in DNA: TGCAGCGTTCTCGTGGCATACGAGCAGTACTTC. It codes for CSVLVAYEQYF.

This chain links TRBV14 with TRBJ1-2, with unresolved D. The CDR3 consists of 15 residues. Per germline, CDR1 SGHDN and CDR2 FVKESK. Deletions cut 1 base from V and 4 bases from J, with 13 bases between. CDR3 sequence (DNA): TGTGCCAGCAGCCAAGGCCCCCGCAGTCCCTATGGCTACACCTTC. This codes for CASSQGPRSPYGYTF. The entire variable domain, with the rest obtained from reference TRBV14 and TRBJ1-2, is as follows: EAGVTQFPSHSVIEKGQTVTLRCDPISGHDNLYWYRRVMGKEIKFLLHFVKESKQDESGMPNNRFLAERTGGTYSTLKVQPAELEDSGVYFCASSQGPRSPYGYTFGSGTRLTVV.

The table lists this clonotype with a count of one. This rearrangement joins TRBV28 to TRBJ2-1; 10 nucleotides align to TRBD2. The CDR3 runs to 16 residues. Germline loops: CDR1 MDHEN, CDR2 SYDVKM. V was pared by 8 bases and J by 6 bases, with 13 bases of the junction left unmatched. CDR3 nucleotide sequence: TGTGCCAGCCTCCTCCGCCTAGCGGGAGCCCCCAATGAGCAGTTCTTC. Translated, it gives CASLLRLAGAPNEQFF. Supplemented by reference TRBV28 and TRBJ2-1, the full variable domain reads DVKVTQSSRYLVKRTGEKVFLECVQDMDHENMFWYRQDPGLGLRLIYFSYDVKMKEKGDIPEGYSVSREKKERFSLILESASTNQTSMYLCASLLRLAGAPNEQFFGPGTRLTVL.

V gene TRBV7-9 combines with J gene TRBJ1-1; possibly TRBD1 for D (5 bases). From germline, CDR1 is SEHNR and CDR2 FQNEAQ (reference sequence). The CDR3 runs to 14 residues. Trimming stripped 3 bases from V and 1 base from J, with 9 bases between. The CDR3 DNA follows: TGTGCCAGCAGCTTGAGACAGCCGAACACTGAAGCTTTCTTT. It specifies CASSLRQPNTEAFF.